This TCR beta chain was sequenced during a study of blood T cell repertoires in COVID-19. As for the study in general: Acute-phase and convalescent COVID-19 samples originated in the United States, Italy and Spain. The analysed material was cDNA or gDNA that came from T cells, B-cell-depleted T cells, or PBMCs.

With V trimmed by 5 bases and J by 0 bases, 6 bases remained unmatched. Germline CDR1 and CDR2: SGHTA and FQGTGA. This CDR3 is 15 amino acids long. Per the original methods: Amplification of reference gene primers was used by the study to estimate nucleated cell counts. TCRdb's table, derived via immunoSEQ multiplex PCR, lists solely in-frame clones and lacks some. Clone size and V and J calls were adopted from that table, with D and trimming inferred from the DNA. The sample has under 250,000 clones, about 76% seen once. Patients in Seattle were enrolled during active infection, then followed longitudinally.

Sequenced: peripheral blood. The genes are TRBV7-3 and TRBJ1-2; 7 nucleotides line up with TRBD1. This TCR derives from a woman aged 40 to 50 with COVID-19, enrolled during active disease. The CDR3 spells CASSAQGLANYGYTF. DNA for the CDR3: TGTGCCAGCAGCGCACAGGGGTTAGCTAACTATGGCTACACCTTC.